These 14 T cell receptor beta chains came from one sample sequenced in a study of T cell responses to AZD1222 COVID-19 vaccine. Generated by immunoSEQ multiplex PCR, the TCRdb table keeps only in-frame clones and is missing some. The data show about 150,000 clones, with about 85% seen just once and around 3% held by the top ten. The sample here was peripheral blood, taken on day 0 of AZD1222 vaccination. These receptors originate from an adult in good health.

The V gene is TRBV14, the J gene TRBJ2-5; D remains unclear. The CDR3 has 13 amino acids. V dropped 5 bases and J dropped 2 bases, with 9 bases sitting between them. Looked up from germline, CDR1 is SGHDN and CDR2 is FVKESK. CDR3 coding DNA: TGTGCCAGCAGCTCCGGACGGCAAGAGACCCAGTACTTC. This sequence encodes CASSSGRQETQYF.

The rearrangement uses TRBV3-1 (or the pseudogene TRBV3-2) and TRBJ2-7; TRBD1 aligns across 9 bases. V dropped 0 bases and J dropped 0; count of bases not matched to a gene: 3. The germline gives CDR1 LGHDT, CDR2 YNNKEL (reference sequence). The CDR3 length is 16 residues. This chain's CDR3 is CASSQDGTGLSYEQYF. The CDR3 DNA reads TGTGCCAGCAGCCAAGATGGGACAGGGCTCTCCTACGAGCAGTACTTC.

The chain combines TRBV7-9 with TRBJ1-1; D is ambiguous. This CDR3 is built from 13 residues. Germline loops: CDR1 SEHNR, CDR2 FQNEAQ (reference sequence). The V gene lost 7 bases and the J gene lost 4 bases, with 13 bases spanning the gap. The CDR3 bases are TGTGCCAGCAACCTCTCGGGAGGCACTGAAGCTTTCTTT. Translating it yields CASNLSGGTEAFF.

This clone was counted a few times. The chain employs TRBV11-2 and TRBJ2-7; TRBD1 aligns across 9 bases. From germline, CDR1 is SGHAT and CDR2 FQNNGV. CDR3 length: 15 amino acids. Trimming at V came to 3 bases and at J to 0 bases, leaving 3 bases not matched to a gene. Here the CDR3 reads CASSLGTGSSYEQYF. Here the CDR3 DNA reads TGTGCCAGCAGCTTGGGGACAGGGAGCTCCTACGAGCAGTACTTC.

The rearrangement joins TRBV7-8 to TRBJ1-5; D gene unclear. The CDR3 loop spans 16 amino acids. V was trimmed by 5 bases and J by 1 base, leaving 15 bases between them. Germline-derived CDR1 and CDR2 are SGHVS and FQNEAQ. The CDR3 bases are TGTGCCAGCAGCGTCGATGGAACATCGAGCAATCAGCCCCAGCATTTT. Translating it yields CASSVDGTSSNQPQHF.

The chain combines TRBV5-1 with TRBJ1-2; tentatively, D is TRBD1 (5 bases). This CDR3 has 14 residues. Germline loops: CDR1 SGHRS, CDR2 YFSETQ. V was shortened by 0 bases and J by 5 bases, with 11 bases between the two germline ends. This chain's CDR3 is CASSLDTGGYGYTF. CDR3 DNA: TGCGCCAGCAGCTTGGATACAGGAGGGTATGGCTACACCTTC.

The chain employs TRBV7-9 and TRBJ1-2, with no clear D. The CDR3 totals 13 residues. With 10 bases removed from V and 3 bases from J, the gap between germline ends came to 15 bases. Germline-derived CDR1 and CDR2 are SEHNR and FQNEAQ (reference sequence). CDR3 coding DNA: TGTGCCATCCCTGGTGGGGTTGACTATGGCTACACCTTC. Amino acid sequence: CAIPGGVDYGYTF.

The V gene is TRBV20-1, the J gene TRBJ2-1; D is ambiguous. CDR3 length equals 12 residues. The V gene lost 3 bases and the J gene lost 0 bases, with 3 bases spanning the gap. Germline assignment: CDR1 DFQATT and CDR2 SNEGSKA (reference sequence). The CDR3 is CSASGSYNEQFF. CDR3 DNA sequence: TGCAGTGCTAGTGGCTCCTACAATGAGCAGTTCTTC.

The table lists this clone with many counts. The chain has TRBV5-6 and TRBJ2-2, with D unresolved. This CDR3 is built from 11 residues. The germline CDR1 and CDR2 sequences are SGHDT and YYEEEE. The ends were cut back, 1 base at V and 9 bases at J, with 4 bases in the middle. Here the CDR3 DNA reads TGTGCCAGCAGCTTGAGGCGGGAGCTGTTTTTT. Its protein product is CASSLRRELFF. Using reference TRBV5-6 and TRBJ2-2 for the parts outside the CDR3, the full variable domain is DAGVTQSPTHLIKTRGQQVTLRCSPKSGHDTVSWYQQALGQGPQFIFQYYEEEERQRGNFPDRFSGHQFPNYSSELNVNALLLGDSALYLCASSLRRELFFGEGSRLTVL.

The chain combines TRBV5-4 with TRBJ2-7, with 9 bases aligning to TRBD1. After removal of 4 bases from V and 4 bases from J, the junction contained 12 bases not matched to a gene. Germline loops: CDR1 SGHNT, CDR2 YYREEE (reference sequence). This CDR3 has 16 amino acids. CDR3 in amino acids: CASSRPDRGAGYEQYF. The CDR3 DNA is TGTGCCAGCAGCCGACCCGACAGGGGGGCCGGGTACGAGCAGTACTTC. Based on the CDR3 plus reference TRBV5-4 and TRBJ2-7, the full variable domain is ETGVTQSPTHLIKTRGQQVTLRCSSQSGHNTVSWYQQALGQGPQFIFQYYREEENGRGNFPPRFSGLQFPNYSSELNVNALELDDSALYLCASSRPDRGAGYEQYFGPGTRLTVT.

The CDR3 DNA reads as TGTGCCAGCAGTCCGGACATTTGGGGGGGGACCCTCCACTTT. Amino acids: CASSPDIWGGTLHF. The gene calls are TRBV6-5 and TRBJ1-6; D possibly corresponds to TRBD1 (5 bases). The CDR3 consists of 14 residues. CDR1 and CDR2 from the germline V gene are MNHEY and SVGAGI. Trimming removed 5 bases at V and 14 bases at J, with 19 bases between.

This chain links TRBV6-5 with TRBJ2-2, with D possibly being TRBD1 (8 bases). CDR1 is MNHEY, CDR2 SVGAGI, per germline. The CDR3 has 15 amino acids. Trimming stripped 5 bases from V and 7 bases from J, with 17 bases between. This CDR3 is CASSTRQGRDGELFF. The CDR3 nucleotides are TGTGCCAGCAGTACCAGACAGGGGAGGGACGGGGAGCTGTTTTTT.

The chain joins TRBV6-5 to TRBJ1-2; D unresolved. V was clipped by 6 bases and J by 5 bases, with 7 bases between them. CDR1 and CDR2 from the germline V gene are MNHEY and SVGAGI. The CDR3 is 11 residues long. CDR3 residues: CASRLEYGYTF. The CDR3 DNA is TGTGCCAGCAGACTTGAATATGGCTACACCTTC.

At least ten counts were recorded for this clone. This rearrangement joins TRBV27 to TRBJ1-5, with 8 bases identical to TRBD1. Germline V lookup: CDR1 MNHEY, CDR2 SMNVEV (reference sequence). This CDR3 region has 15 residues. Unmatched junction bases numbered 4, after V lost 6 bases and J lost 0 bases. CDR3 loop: CASSRTGNSNQPQHF. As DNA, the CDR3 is TGTGCCAGCAGCCGGACAGGGAATAGCAATCAGCCCCAGCATTTT.